This TCR beta chain was retrieved from a study of T-cell memory formation after mild COVID-19. In TCRdb, the 5' RACE reads were re-called with MiXCR into one record per CDR3 protein. The sample shows under 300,000 distinct CDR3 sequences, 8% to 9% of them seen only once. This CDR3 has 15 amino acids. Germline V gene data show CDR1 as SEHNR and CDR2 as FQNEAQ (reference sequence). The V gene lost 4 bases and the J gene lost 4 bases, with 16 bases spanning the gap. What was sequenced was PBMCs or a T cell subset sorted from them (not recorded which). This chain uses TRBV7-9 with TRBJ1-2; D possibly corresponds to TRBD1 (6 bases). This TCR derives from a man aged 18 to 35 who had mild COVID-19 (a few samples of this study predate the infection). Cell type and time point are not known. The CDR3 sequence: CASSWRDTLSYGYTF. The CDR3, as DNA: TGTGCCAGCAGCTGGAGGGACACCCTGAGCTATGGCTACACCTTC.